The clone carrying this TCR beta chain has a count of ten or more. This entry is derived from a study of T cells in Graves' hyperthyroidism and ophthalmopathy. Germline values: CDR1 MDHEN, CDR2 SYDVKM. Germline trimming cut 5 bases from V and 2 bases from J; bases unmatched to any gene: 6. The CDR3 consists of 14 residues. Amplification yielded TCR beta CDR3 regions, with RNA transcripts as the source. HTBI primers were the set used in a first-round RT-PCR of the TCR CDR3. Each CDR3 protein gets one entry after TCRdb re-called the multiplex PCR reads with MiXCR. The repertoire consists of about 690,000 distinct CDR3 sequences, with around 16% occurring once and the leading ten covering less than 20%.

Sequencing was done on a sample of blood. The chain couples TRBV28 to TRBJ2-7, with TRBD1 matching 7 bases. This receptor was obtained from a man in his fifties with Graves' hyperthyroidism. CDR3 loop: CASSPPDRAYEQYF. CDR3 bases: TGTGCCAGCAGTCCCCCCGACAGGGCCTACGAGCAGTACTTC.